This T cell receptor (beta chain) was profiled in a study of molecular identifiers for immune sequencing clone quantification. Study-level findings and limits: In naive cells, under 1% of molecules belonged to clones above 20 RNA copies, against over 97% in effector cells.

Sorting isolated naive CD8 T cells as CD8+CD4-CCR7+CD45RA+ events. The CDR3 consists of 15 residues. The ends lost 8 bases at V and 4 bases at J; junction bases unmatched: 9. Using its own MiXCR run on the PCR reads, TCRdb lists one record per CDR3 protein. Of approximately 630,000 distinct CDR3 sequences listed, approximately 24% are singletons. This clonotype was detected ten times or more. Its antigen is undetermined. The sequenced material came from naive CD8+ T cells from blood, with Jurkat cell RNA spiked in. Subset of the sample: FACS-sorted CD8+CD4-CCR7+CD45RA+ naive T cells. The chain recombines TRBV12-3 or TRBV12-4 with TRBJ2-3; 10 nucleotides align to TRBD1. The sequence derives from a human donor in good health. Some libraries in this study had Jurkat cell RNA spiked in. Written as DNA, the CDR3 is TGTGCCAGCGGACCCGGGACAGGGGTTCCAGATACGCAGTATTTT. Its protein is CASGPGTGVPDTQYF.